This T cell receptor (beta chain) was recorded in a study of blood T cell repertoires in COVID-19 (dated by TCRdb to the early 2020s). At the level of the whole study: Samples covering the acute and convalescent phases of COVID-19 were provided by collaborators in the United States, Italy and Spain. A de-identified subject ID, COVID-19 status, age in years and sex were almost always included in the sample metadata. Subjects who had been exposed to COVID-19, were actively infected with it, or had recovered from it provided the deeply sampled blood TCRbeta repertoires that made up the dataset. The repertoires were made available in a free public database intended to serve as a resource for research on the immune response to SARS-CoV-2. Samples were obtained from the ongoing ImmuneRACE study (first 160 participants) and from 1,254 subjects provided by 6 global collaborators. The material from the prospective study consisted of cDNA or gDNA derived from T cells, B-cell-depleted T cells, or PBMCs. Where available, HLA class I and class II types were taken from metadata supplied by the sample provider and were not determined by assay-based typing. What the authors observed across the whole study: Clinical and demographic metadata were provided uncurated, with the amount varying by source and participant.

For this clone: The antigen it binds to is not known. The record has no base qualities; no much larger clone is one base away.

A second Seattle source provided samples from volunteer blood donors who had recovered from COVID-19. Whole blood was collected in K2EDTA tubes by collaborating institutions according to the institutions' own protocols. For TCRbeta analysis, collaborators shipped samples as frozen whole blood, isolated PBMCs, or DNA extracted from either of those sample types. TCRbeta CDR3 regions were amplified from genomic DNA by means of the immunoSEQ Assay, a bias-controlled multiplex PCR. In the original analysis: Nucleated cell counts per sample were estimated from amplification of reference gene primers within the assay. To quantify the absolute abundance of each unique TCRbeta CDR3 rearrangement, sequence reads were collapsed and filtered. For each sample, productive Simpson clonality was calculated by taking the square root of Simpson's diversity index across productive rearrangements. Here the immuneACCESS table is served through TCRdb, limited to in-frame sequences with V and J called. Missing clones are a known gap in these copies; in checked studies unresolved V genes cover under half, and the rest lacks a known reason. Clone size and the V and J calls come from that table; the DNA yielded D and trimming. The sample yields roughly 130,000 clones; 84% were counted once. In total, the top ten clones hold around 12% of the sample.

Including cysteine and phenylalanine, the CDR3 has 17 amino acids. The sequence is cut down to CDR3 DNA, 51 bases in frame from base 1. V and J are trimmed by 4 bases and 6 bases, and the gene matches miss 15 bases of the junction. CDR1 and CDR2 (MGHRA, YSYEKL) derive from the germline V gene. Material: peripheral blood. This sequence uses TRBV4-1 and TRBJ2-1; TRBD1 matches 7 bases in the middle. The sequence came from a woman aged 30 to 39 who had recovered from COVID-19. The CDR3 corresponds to CASSRTGQAGTVNEQFF. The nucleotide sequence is TGCGCCAGCAGCCGGACTGGACAGGCCGGGACGGTCAATGAGCAGTTCTTC.